The 11 T cell receptor beta chains in this list originate from one sample, sequenced in a study of T cells after yellow fever vaccination. TCRdb reanalysed the 5' RACE reads using MiXCR and keeps one entry per CDR3 protein. The table has around 30,000 distinct CDR3 sequences, 5.5% to 8% seen once. The sequences come from PBMCs, either bulk or a sorted T-cell subset (CD4+, CD8+, memory, or dextramer-sorted; not recorded which), collected on the day of the yellow fever booster vaccination. The receptor source for this set is a man between 25 and 39 years old who received the YFV17D yellow fever vaccine.

This clonotype was counted many times. The CDR3 is CASSLEREGLYEQYF. CDR3 DNA sequence: TGTGCCAGCAGCTTGGAGCGGGAGGGCCTCTACGAGCAGTACTTC. The rearrangement links TRBV11-3 to TRBJ2-7, with TRBD2 matching over 10 bases. This CDR3 comprises 15 residues. V shed 3 bases and J 3 bases; nucleotides not matched to a gene: 5. Germline V lookup: CDR1 SGHNT, CDR2 YENEEA.

Comment on this clonotype: At one of its ends the junction is not consistent with the germline gene, which may arise from a read error. This rearrangement joins TRBV5-1 to TRBJ2-3; weak D call: TRBD1 (6 bases). CDR3 length: 16 amino acids. Germline CDR1 reads SGHRS; CDR2 reads YFSETQ. This CDR3 is CVSSLWGQGSADTQYF. The CDR3 bases are TGCGTCAGCAGCTTATGGGGGCAGGGCTCCGCAGATACGCAGTATTTT.

This clonotype was counted ten times or more. The V and J genes are TRBV15 and TRBJ2-7; 7 bases agree with TRBD1. The CDR3 covers 12 residues. Germline values: CDR1 LNHNV, CDR2 YYDKDF (reference sequence). Trimming removed 2 bases from V and 12 bases from J; junction bases left unmatched: 7. The CDR3 here is CATSRTGQELYF. Written as DNA, the CDR3 is TGTGCCACCAGCAGAACCGGACAGGAGTTGTACTTC.

In its sample, this clonotype was seen many times. The rearrangement joins TRBV21-1 to TRBJ2-1. TRBV21-1 is marked as a pseudogene. This CDR3 comprises 10 residues. CDR3 amino acids: CASSKGGWFF. CDR3 DNA: TGTGCCAGCAGCAAAGGCGGATGGTTCTTC.

This clonotype has just a few counts. The chain uses TRBV20-1 and TRBJ1-5, with D possibly being TRBD1 (5 bases). V gave up 3 bases and J gave up 6 bases, with 15 bases separating them. The CDR3 totals 14 residues. Per germline, CDR1 DFQATT and CDR2 SNEGSKA (reference sequence). The CDR3 DNA reads as TGCAGTGCTAGGGCAGGGATAAGTAGTCAGCCCCAGCATTTT. It is translated as CSARAGISSQPQHF.

This clonotype has a handful of counts. This chain uses TRBV7-2 with TRBJ2-3; D uncertain. The ends were cut back, 6 bases at V and 3 bases at J, with 16 bases in the middle. CDR3 size: 15 residues. In germline, CDR1 is SGHTA, CDR2 FQGNSA. The CDR3 region is CASSYMQPSTDTQYF. The CDR3 nucleotides read TGTGCCAGCAGTTATATGCAGCCCAGTACAGATACGCAGTATTTT.

In this sample, this clonotype turned up many times. Mismatch with germline at one junction end may stem from a read error. In DNA, the CDR3 is TGTGCCAGCAGTGGAAACGGGCTAGCCTTC. Protein: CASSGNGLAF. This sequence joins TRBV12-3 or TRBV12-4 and TRBJ2-4; TRBD2 might be the D (5 bases). The length of the CDR3 is 10 residues.

This clonotype was seen only a few times. This chain connects TRBV6-1 to TRBJ1-1; D gene uncertain. Germline V lookup: CDR1 MNHNS, CDR2 SASEGT. The CDR3 runs to 13 residues. V was cut by 5 bases and J by 5 bases, with 12 bases left in between. The CDR3: CASSLGWRTEAFF. The CDR3 DNA follows: TGTGCCAGCAGTCTAGGGTGGCGGACTGAAGCTTTCTTT.

The chain is built from TRBV27 and TRBJ2-1, with 13 bases that match TRBD2. The CDR3 runs 15 residues. From germline, CDR1 is MNHEY and CDR2 SMNVEV (reference sequence). V lost 3 bases, J lost 7 bases, and 3 bases stayed unmatched. CDR3 in amino acids: CASSFGTSGTNEQFF. The CDR3 DNA reads TGTGCCAGCAGTTTTGGGACTAGCGGGACTAATGAGCAGTTCTTC.

In its sample, this clonotype was seen many times. The V and J genes are TRBV29-1 and TRBJ1-5, with TRBD1 as a possible D gene (5 bases). V was cut by 0 bases and J by 12 bases, with 12 bases left in between. The V gene's germline CDR1 is SQVTM and CDR2 ANQGSEA. CDR3 length: 12 residues. CDR3 protein: CSVEEGGESQHF. CDR3 DNA: TGCAGCGTTGAAGAGGGGGGGGAGAGCCAGCATTTT. The variable domain in full, completed from reference TRBV29-1 and TRBJ1-5, reads SAVISQKPSRDICQRGTSLTIQCQVDSQVTMMFWYRQQPGQSLTLIATANQGSEATYESGFVIDKFPISRPNLTFSTLTVSNMSPEDSSIYLCSVEEGGESQHFGDGTRLSIL.

This clonotype was seen many times. The J gene is TRBJ2-3, the V gene TRBV5-4, with D perhaps matching TRBD1 (5 bases). Germline CDR1 SGHNT, CDR2 YYREEE (reference sequence). The CDR3 is made up of 13 amino acids. V was pared by 4 bases and J by 4 bases, with 10 bases between. The DNA for the CDR3 is TGTGCCAGCAGCGCATGGGGCCCAGATACGCAGTATTTT. Its protein product is CASSAWGPDTQYF.